A single sample gave rise to the 4 T cell receptor beta chains below, sequenced in a study of shared clonotypes between healthy human individuals. Repertoires were generated with immunoSEQ multiplex PCR, while TCRdb's copy carries only in-frame clones and drops some. The sample holds about 1 million clones, under 80% seen once. Sequencing input: memory CD4+ T cells sorted from blood. Subset reported: CD45RA-negative fraction. These receptors all come from a man aged 18 to 35 in good health.

This chain links TRBV7-2 with TRBJ2-3; D unclear. Germline loops: CDR1 SGHTA, CDR2 FQGNSA. CDR3 length: 18 residues. V was pared by 1 base and J by 2 bases, with 19 bases between. This CDR3 is CASSLGVSPLEPTDTQYF. The CDR3, as DNA: TGTGCCAGCAGCTTAGGGGTGTCTCCCCTAGAACCCACAGATACGCAGTATTTT.

This clone was seen just once. The chain uses TRBV2 and TRBJ2-7, with TRBD1 as a possible D gene (6 bases). The CDR3 covers 14 residues. V was cut by 7 bases and J by 0 bases, with 13 bases left in between. Germline V gene lookup returns CDR1 SNHLY and CDR2 FYNNEI. The CDR3 loop reads CASTGTQSSYEQYF. CDR3 in DNA: TGTGCCAGCACCGGGACACAAAGCTCCTACGAGCAGTACTTC. Combining the CDR3 with reference TRBV2 and TRBJ2-7 gives the whole variable domain EPEVTQTPSHQVTQMGQEVILRCVPISNHLYFYWYRQILGQKVEFLVSFYNNEISEKSEIFDDQFSVERPDGSNFTLKIRSTKLEDSAMYFCASTGTQSSYEQYFGPGTRLTVT.

This clone appeared a few times. The chain uses TRBV28 and TRBJ1-2, with D unclear. Germline CDR1 and CDR2: MDHEN and SYDVKM. The CDR3 spans 14 residues. V was shortened by 1 base and J by 4 bases, with 10 bases between the two germline ends. DNA of the CDR3: TGTGCCAGCAGTTTATACGCGGATCCCTATGGCTACACCTTC. This encodes CASSLYADPYGYTF.

The chain has TRBV5-1 and TRBJ1-4; 7 bases fit TRBD1. The germline CDR1 and CDR2 sequences are SGHRS and YFSETQ. The ends lost 5 bases at V and 6 bases at J; junction bases unmatched: 10. This CDR3 has 15 residues. CDR3 nucleotides: TGCGCCAGCAGGACGACAGGGAGAATGGATGAAAAACTGTTTTTT. This sequence encodes CASRTTGRMDEKLFF.